The rows below give T cell receptor beta chains drawn from one sample of a study of radiotherapy plus CTLA-4 blockade in lung cancer. Libraries were prepared by immunoSEQ multiplex PCR; TCRdb keeps only in-frame clonotypes and omits some of them. The sample records some 67,000 clones, around 77% being singletons. The source material was peripheral blood, sampled from a patient treated with radiotherapy plus ipilimumab. These receptors all stem from a human donor with non-small cell lung cancer whose response to radiotherapy plus ipilimumab could not be evaluated. Some clones in this sample may be carry-over from other donors' samples. The CDR3 runs from the conserved cysteine through the conserved F or W. Each record gives: D gene, J gene, clone size, V gene, CDR3 protein, CDR3 DNA. A D gene is named only where the DNA matches it firmly. For some rows the clone size is stated as once, few or many, or as a class when expanded; others skip it.

d_call: TRBD1
j_call: TRBJ2-5
clone_size: NA
v_call: TRBV5-1
cdr3_aa: CASSKGTASQETQYF
cdr3_nt: TGCGCCAGCAGCAAAGGGACAGCCTCCCAAGAGACCCAGTACTTC

d_call: NA
j_call: TRBJ2-3
clone_size: NA
v_call: TRBV6-4
cdr3_aa: CASPFPPGRGVRDTQYF
cdr3_nt: TGTGCCAGTCCTTTCCCCCCCGGCAGGGGGGTCCGCGATACGCAGTATTTT

d_call: NA
j_call: TRBJ2-2
clone_size: NA
v_call: TRBV5-1
cdr3_aa: CASSLVAGDRTGELFF
cdr3_nt: TGCGCCAGCAGCTTGGTGGCAGGGGATAGAACCGGGGAGCTGTTTTTT

d_call: NA
j_call: TRBJ2-4
clone_size: NA
v_call: TRBV6-1
cdr3_aa: CASSEADGGVQYF
cdr3_nt: TGTGCCAGCAGTGAAGCGGACGGGGGAGTTCAGTACTTC

d_call: TRBD1
j_call: TRBJ1-5
clone_size: NA
v_call: TRBV2
cdr3_aa: CASSSDRVYQPQHF
cdr3_nt: TGTGCCAGCAGTTCAGACAGGGTTTACCAGCCCCAGCATTTT

d_call: TRBD1
j_call: TRBJ2-2
clone_size: once
v_call: TRBV25-1
cdr3_aa: CASSDPTGATGELFF
cdr3_nt: TGTGCCAGCAGTGACCCGACAGGGGCCACCGGGGAGCTGTTTTTT

d_call: TRBD2
j_call: TRBJ2-3
clone_size: NA
v_call: TRBV29-1
cdr3_aa: CSVKRGSTDTQYF
cdr3_nt: TGCAGCGTTAAGCGGGGGAGCACAGATACGCAGTATTTT

d_call: TRBD1
j_call: TRBJ1-1
clone_size: NA
v_call: TRBV5-1
cdr3_aa: CASSAWTGGGTEAFF
cdr3_nt: TGCGCCAGCAGCGCCTGGACAGGGGGCGGCACTGAAGCTTTCTTT

d_call: NA
j_call: TRBJ2-5
clone_size: NA
v_call: TRBV2
cdr3_aa: CASSERSFQETQYF
cdr3_nt: TGTGCCAGCAGTGAGAGGAGTTTTCAAGAGACCCAGTACTTC

d_call: NA
j_call: TRBJ2-7
clone_size: NA
v_call: TRBV6-5
cdr3_aa: CASSDQTGIYEQYF
cdr3_nt: TGTGCCAGCAGTGATCAAACAGGTATCTACGAGCAGTACTTC

d_call: NA
j_call: TRBJ1-1
clone_size: NA
v_call: TRBV30
cdr3_aa: CAWRGDTRNTEAFF
cdr3_nt: TGTGCCTGGAGGGGGGACACCAGGAACACTGAAGCTTTCTTT

d_call: NA
j_call: TRBJ1-1
clone_size: NA
v_call: TRBV28
cdr3_aa: CASVGHLNTEAFF
cdr3_nt: TGTGCCAGCGTGGGACACCTCAACACTGAAGCTTTCTTT

d_call: NA
j_call: TRBJ2-7
clone_size: NA
v_call: TRBV7-9
cdr3_aa: CASSLATAYEQYF
cdr3_nt: TGTGCCAGCAGCTTAGCGACAGCCTACGAGCAGTACTTC

d_call: TRBD2
j_call: TRBJ2-2
clone_size: NA
v_call: TRBV6-5
cdr3_aa: CASKPTSGGAWELFF
cdr3_nt: TGTGCCAGCAAACCGACTAGCGGGGGGGCCTGGGAGCTGTTTTTT

d_call: NA
j_call: TRBJ2-5
clone_size: NA
v_call: TRBV5-1
cdr3_aa: CASSLAGPGETQYF
cdr3_nt: TGCGCCAGCAGCTTGGCAGGGCCCGGGGAGACCCAGTACTTC

d_call: NA
j_call: TRBJ2-5
clone_size: NA
v_call: TRBV5-1
cdr3_aa: CASSGSGTVQETQYF
cdr3_nt: TGCGCCAGCAGCGGTAGCGGGACAGTCCAAGAGACCCAGTACTTC

d_call: NA
j_call: TRBJ2-5
clone_size: NA
v_call: TRBV5-1
cdr3_aa: CASSFQRGQETQYF
cdr3_nt: TGCGCCAGCAGCTTTCAAAGGGGTCAAGAGACCCAGTACTTC

d_call: TRBD1
j_call: TRBJ2-1
clone_size: NA
v_call: TRBV5-1
cdr3_aa: CASSLGTGVYNEQFF
cdr3_nt: TGCGCCAGCAGCTTGGGTACAGGGGTATACAATGAGCAGTTCTTC

d_call: TRBD1
j_call: TRBJ2-3
clone_size: NA
v_call: TRBV2
cdr3_aa: CASSEAGAGGDTQYF
cdr3_nt: TGTGCCAGCAGTGAAGCGGGGGCAGGGGGTGATACGCAGTATTTT

d_call: TRBD1
j_call: TRBJ2-7
clone_size: NA
v_call: TRBV7-8
cdr3_aa: CASSEGTGYEQYF
cdr3_nt: TGTGCCAGCAGCGAGGGGACAGGGTACGAGCAGTACTTC

d_call: TRBD1
j_call: TRBJ2-3
clone_size: NA
v_call: TRBV6-1
cdr3_aa: CASSDGAQGTDTQYF
cdr3_nt: TGTGCCAGCAGTGATGGGGCACAGGGGACAGATACGCAGTATTTT

d_call: NA
j_call: TRBJ2-3
clone_size: NA
v_call: TRBV6-4
cdr3_aa: CASSPTPPPFDDTQYF
cdr3_nt: TGTGCCAGCAGCCCTACCCCACCCCCTTTCGATGATACGCAGTATTTT

d_call: NA
j_call: TRBJ2-6
clone_size: NA
v_call: TRBV5-6
cdr3_aa: CASSRGGRGANVLTF
cdr3_nt: TGTGCCAGCAGTCGTGGGGGCCGAGGGGCCAACGTCCTGACTTTC

d_call: NA
j_call: TRBJ2-7
clone_size: NA
v_call: TRBV6-6
cdr3_aa: CASSYRYEQYF
cdr3_nt: TGTGCCAGCAGTTACCGCTACGAGCAGTACTTC

d_call: NA
j_call: TRBJ1-6
clone_size: few
v_call: TRBV4-3
cdr3_aa: CASSEGVAGAGNSPLHF
cdr3_nt: TGCGCCAGCAGCGAAGGGGTGGCAGGGGCGGGTAATTCACCCCTCCACTTT

d_call: TRBD1
j_call: TRBJ2-7
clone_size: once
v_call: TRBV2
cdr3_aa: CASSYRDRVLYEQYF
cdr3_nt: TGTGCCAGCAGTTACCGGGACAGGGTCCTCTACGAGCAGTACTTC

d_call: TRBD1
j_call: TRBJ2-6
clone_size: NA
v_call: TRBV5-4
cdr3_aa: CASSLDGTGASGANVLTF
cdr3_nt: TGTGCCAGCAGCTTGGATGGGACAGGGGCTTCTGGGGCCAACGTCCTGACTTTC

d_call: NA
j_call: TRBJ1-1
clone_size: NA
v_call: TRBV7-9
cdr3_aa: CASSPLGRGNTEAFF
cdr3_nt: TGTGCCAGCAGCCCTCTGGGCCGGGGGAACACTGAAGCTTTCTTT

d_call: TRBD1
j_call: TRBJ2-7
clone_size: NA
v_call: TRBV27
cdr3_aa: CASSPRDRYEQYF
cdr3_nt: TGTGCCAGCAGTCCACGGGACAGGTACGAGCAGTACTTC

d_call: NA
j_call: TRBJ1-6
clone_size: NA
v_call: TRBV28
cdr3_aa: CASSLHQGNNSPLHF
cdr3_nt: TGTGCCAGCAGTTTACACCAGGGCAATAATTCACCCCTCCACTTT

d_call: NA
j_call: TRBJ2-6
clone_size: NA
v_call: TRBV15
cdr3_aa: CATLTSPFSGANVLTF
cdr3_nt: TGTGCCACCCTAACTAGTCCCTTCTCTGGGGCCAACGTCCTGACTTTC

d_call: NA
j_call: TRBJ2-7
clone_size: NA
v_call: TRBV11-2
cdr3_aa: CASSFYRGGSEQYF
cdr3_nt: TGTGCCAGCAGCTTCTACAGGGGGGGCAGCGAGCAGTACTTC

d_call: NA
j_call: TRBJ1-4
clone_size: NA
v_call: TRBV5-1
cdr3_aa: CASSLIPVGVATNEKLFF
cdr3_nt: TGCGCCAGCAGCCTGATACCAGTAGGGGTGGCAACTAATGAAAAACTGTTTTTT

d_call: NA
j_call: TRBJ1-5
clone_size: NA
v_call: TRBV4-3
cdr3_aa: CASSQEVRVSFSNQPQHF
cdr3_nt: TGCGCCAGCAGCCAAGAGGTCAGGGTGAGTTTTAGCAATCAGCCCCAGCATTTT

d_call: TRBD2
j_call: TRBJ2-7
clone_size: NA
v_call: TRBV9
cdr3_aa: CASSAGGGSSYEQYF
cdr3_nt: TGTGCCAGCAGCGCCGGGGGGGGGAGCTCCTACGAGCAGTACTTC

d_call: TRBD1
j_call: TRBJ2-7
clone_size: NA
v_call: TRBV28
cdr3_aa: CASSLSGTGIYEQYF
cdr3_nt: TGTGCCAGCAGTTTATCCGGGACAGGGATCTACGAGCAGTACTTC

d_call: TRBD2
j_call: TRBJ2-3
clone_size: few
v_call: TRBV7-9
cdr3_aa: CASSPSGGDTQYF
cdr3_nt: TGTGCCAGCAGCCCGAGCGGGGGTGATACGCAGTATTTT

d_call: NA
j_call: TRBJ1-6
clone_size: once
v_call: TRBV7-6
cdr3_aa: CASSSQGKPLHF
cdr3_nt: TGTGCCAGCAGCTCGCAGGGTAAACCCCTCCACTTT

d_call: NA
j_call: TRBJ2-2
clone_size: NA
v_call: TRBV7-9
cdr3_aa: CAISRADTGELFF
cdr3_nt: TGTGCCATAAGCAGGGCGGACACCGGGGAGCTGTTTTTT

d_call: NA
j_call: TRBJ2-7
clone_size: once
v_call: TRBV7-8
cdr3_aa: CASSLALDRSSYEQYF
cdr3_nt: TGTGCCAGCAGCTTAGCCCTTGACAGAAGCTCCTACGAGCAGTACTTC

d_call: NA
j_call: TRBJ1-3
clone_size: few
v_call: TRBV28
cdr3_aa: CASSSAVWRGNTIYF
cdr3_nt: TGTGCCAGCAGTTCCGCGGTTTGGCGTGGAAACACCATATATTTT

d_call: TRBD1
j_call: TRBJ2-2
clone_size: NA
v_call: TRBV7-9
cdr3_aa: CASSPGAGTGNTGELFF
cdr3_nt: TGTGCCAGCAGCCCCGGGGCCGGGACAGGGAACACCGGGGAGCTGTTTTTT

d_call: TRBD2
j_call: TRBJ2-2
clone_size: NA
v_call: TRBV19
cdr3_aa: CASRGLAGGPETGELFF
cdr3_nt: TGTGCCAGTAGGGGCCTAGCGGGGGGGCCGGAAACCGGGGAGCTGTTTTTT

d_call: NA
j_call: TRBJ1-5
clone_size: NA
v_call: TRBV7-9
cdr3_aa: CASSPEGPQGNQPQHF
cdr3_nt: TGTGCCAGCAGCCCTGAGGGGCCCCAGGGGAATCAGCCCCAGCATTTT

d_call: NA
j_call: TRBJ1-1
clone_size: NA
v_call: TRBV2
cdr3_aa: CASSEEAGRAFF
cdr3_nt: TGTGCCAGCAGTGAAGAGGCGGGGCGAGCTTTCTTT

d_call: TRBD2
j_call: TRBJ2-7
clone_size: NA
v_call: TRBV2
cdr3_aa: CASSPGGGRQYF
cdr3_nt: TGTGCCAGCAGCCCGGGGGGGGGTCGGCAGTACTTC

d_call: NA
j_call: TRBJ2-1
clone_size: NA
v_call: TRBV7-2
cdr3_aa: CASSLSYEQFF
cdr3_nt: TGTGCCAGCAGCTTGAGCTATGAGCAGTTCTTC

d_call: NA
j_call: TRBJ1-6
clone_size: NA
v_call: TRBV5-6
cdr3_aa: CASSYNGIFNSPLHF
cdr3_nt: TGTGCCAGCAGCTACAACGGGATCTTTAATTCACCCCTCCACTTT

d_call: TRBD1
j_call: TRBJ1-2
clone_size: NA
v_call: TRBV30
cdr3_aa: CACSDRAYGYTF
cdr3_nt: TGTGCCTGTTCCGACAGGGCCTATGGCTACACCTTC

d_call: NA
j_call: TRBJ1-2
clone_size: once
v_call: TRBV5-1
cdr3_aa: CASSLVQGGGGYTF
cdr3_nt: TGCGCCAGCAGCCTGGTACAGGGTGGAGGTGGCTACACCTTC